Following are 20 T cell receptor beta chains from one sample sequenced in a study of prognosis after radiotherapy for stage I lung cancer. Template was genomic DNA; TCR beta CDR3 amplified in two multiplex PCR rounds. The first round of PCR was done with primers that matched each TRBV and TRBJ gene. TCRdb ran MiXCR on the multiplex PCR reads and lists one entry per CDR3 protein. The sample has fewer than 25,000 distinct CDR3 sequences; roughly 39% are singletons. The sample here was PBMCs, taken before or after stereotactic body radiation therapy (not recorded which). The receptors stem from a donor over 45 with non-small cell lung cancer.

Ten or more counts support this clonotype. J is TRBJ1-5 and V is TRBV2; D call uncertain. This CDR3 has 14 amino acids. The germline V gene has CDR1 SNHLY and CDR2 FYNNEI. Trimming took 3 bases from V and 0 from J, leaving 6 bases between them. The CDR3 DNA reads TGTGCCAGCAGTGAGGAGTATAGCAATCAGCCCCAGCATTTT. Protein sequence: CASSEEYSNQPQHF.

A single count supports this clonotype. The chain combines TRBV20-1 with TRBJ1-2; D perhaps matches TRBD1 (5 bases). The CDR3 loop spans 14 amino acids. The V and J ends lost 4 bases and 3 bases respectively, with 15 bases between them. Germline V gene lookup returns CDR1 DFQATT and CDR2 SNEGSKA (reference sequence). The CDR3 nucleotides read TGCAGTGCTACCCCTGGGCAGGGCGACTATGGCTACACCTTC. This encodes CSATPGQGDYGYTF.

This clonotype was observed many times. V usage is TRBV20-1 and J usage is TRBJ2-1; 8 positions match TRBD2. Germline V lookup: CDR1 DFQATT, CDR2 SNEGSKA (reference sequence). The CDR3 length is 14 residues. J was trimmed by 4 bases and V by 5 bases; bases with no gene match: 7. The CDR3 region is CSAPLAGTYNEQFF. For the CDR3, the DNA is TGCAGTGCTCCCTTAGCGGGGACGTACAATGAGCAGTTCTTC.

This clonotype was seen at least ten times. This chain joins TRBV11-2 and TRBJ1-1; unclear D gene. Trimming removed 3 bases from V and 4 bases from J, with 12 bases in between. CDR1 is SGHAT and CDR2 is FQNNGV in the germline V gene. CDR3 size: 14 residues. DNA of the CDR3: TGTGCCAGCAGCTTGGAAGGGAAAGGCACTGAAGCTTTCTTT. Translated: CASSLEGKGTEAFF.

This clonotype was seen a single time. The chain employs TRBV27 and TRBJ2-7, with 7 nucleotides matching TRBD1. This CDR3 has 14 residues. Trimming removed 4 bases from V and 1 base from J; junction bases left unmatched: 4. Germline CDR1 is MNHEY and CDR2 is SMNVEV (reference sequence). CDR3 loop: CASSSRQGSYEQYF. CDR3 nucleotide sequence: TGTGCCAGCAGTTCCCGACAGGGTTCCTACGAGCAGTACTTC.

In its sample, this clonotype was seen many times. The rearrangement joins TRBV11-3 to TRBJ2-4, with D perhaps TRBD1 (6 bases). Germline V gene sequence: CDR1 SGHNT, CDR2 YENEEA. The CDR3 has 15 amino acids. V shed 0 bases and J shed 5 bases, with 11 bases lying between them. This chain's CDR3 is CASSLDPGHQNIQYF. The CDR3 DNA reads TGTGCCAGCAGCTTAGACCCGGGACACCAAAACATTCAGTACTTC.

The J gene is TRBJ1-2, the V gene TRBV28, with TRBD1 identical over 12 bases. This CDR3 contains 16 residues. V gave up 6 bases and J gave up 4 bases; unmatched junction bases: 9. Germline CDR1 and CDR2: MDHEN and SYDVKM. This CDR3 is CASSREGQGAVYGYTF. The DNA for the CDR3 is TGTGCCAGCAGCCGCGAGGGACAGGGGGCCGTCTATGGCTACACCTTC.

On this clonotype: One base away lies a much larger clone, so this may be a sequencing read error. CDR3 in DNA: TGCGCCAGCAGCTCTACCCCCGCCCCGGATACCCAGTACTTC. Protein: CASSSTPAPDTQYF. V and J are TRBV5-1 and TRBJ2-5; D is unclear. Per germline, CDR1 SGHRS and CDR2 YFSETQ. V gave up 3 bases and J gave up 8 bases, with 17 bases separating them. The CDR3 length is 14 residues.

This clonotype has ten or more counts. This chain connects TRBV5-6 to TRBJ2-1; a weak D match, TRBD2 (6 bases). The germline gives CDR1 SGHDT, CDR2 YYEEEE. The CDR3 has 16 residues. Trimming cost V 4 bases and J 2 bases, with 16 bases left between them. CDR3 in amino acids: CASSRDRGETYNEQFF. The CDR3 DNA follows: TGTGCCAGCAGCAGAGACCGCGGGGAAACCTACAATGAGCAGTTCTTC.

This clonotype was detected many times. The rearrangement links TRBV7-9 to TRBJ2-7; D may be TRBD1 (5 bases). The CDR3 has 12 amino acids. V was trimmed by 0 bases and J by 7 bases, leaving 7 bases between them. Per germline, CDR1 SEHNR and CDR2 FQNEAQ (reference sequence). CDR3 in amino acids: CASSLAGREQYF. The DNA of the CDR3 is TGTGCCAGCAGCTTAGCGGGGCGGGAGCAGTACTTC.

The table lists this clonotype with many counts. The chain carries TRBV12-3 or TRBV12-4 and TRBJ1-1; weak D call: TRBD1 (6 bases). This CDR3 spans 12 amino acids. With 6 bases removed from V and 6 bases from J, the gap between germline ends came to 11 bases. Here the CDR3 DNA reads TGTGCCAGCAGCCAGGGGCGCTCTGAAGCTTTCTTT. Translating it yields CASSQGRSEAFF.

Points on this clonotype: One junction end disagrees with the germline gene, perhaps due to a read error. The rearrangement uses TRBV2 and TRBJ2-1; D gene ambiguous. From germline, CDR1 is SNHLY and CDR2 FYNNEI. The CDR3 is made up of 11 amino acids. The CDR3 coding sequence is TGTGCCAGCAGTGCCCATAACCAGCAGTCCTTC. This gives the protein CASSAHNQQSF.

This clonotype was counted ten times or more. The chain is built from TRBV4-1 and TRBJ2-3; 7 bases are shared with TRBD2. The J segment lost 3 bases and the V segment lost 1 base, leaving 1 base of the junction unmatched. The CDR3 length is 14 residues. Germline assignment: CDR1 MGHRA and CDR2 YSYEKL. The CDR3, as DNA: TGCGCCAGCAGCCAAGCCGGGAGGACAGATACGCAGTATTTT. It translates to CASSQAGRTDTQYF.

This clonotype occurred a few times. The chain is built from TRBV27 and TRBJ1-1, with a tentative D call TRBD1 (5 bases). This CDR3 region has 14 residues. V shed 0 bases and J shed 4 bases, with 9 bases lying between them. Germline V gene sequence: CDR1 MNHEY, CDR2 SMNVEV (reference sequence). CDR3 sequence (DNA): TGTGCCAGCAGTTTATCCGGGACGGGCACTGAAGCTTTCTTT. It encodes CASSLSGTGTEAFF.

This clonotype is hyperexpanded within its sample. The CDR3 nucleotides are TGTGCCAGCACCAATCAAGGGGAGACCCAGTACTTC. Its translation: CASTNQGETQYF. This sequence joins TRBV12-3 or TRBV12-4 and TRBJ2-5, with no clear D. The V end lost 7 bases, the J end lost 5 bases, and 11 bases lay between the germline ends. This CDR3 spans 12 amino acids.

With respect to this clonotype: This may be a read error, as it is one base from a much larger clone. The chain carries TRBV6-5 and TRBJ2-5; possibly TRBD1 for D (5 bases). Germline CDR1 reads MNHEY; CDR2 reads SVGAGI. The CDR3 totals 16 residues. The germline V and J ends were trimmed by 0 bases and 5 bases, with 16 bases remaining between them. The CDR3 region is CASSYSPDMGRETQYF. The DNA of the CDR3 is TGTGCCAGCAGTTACTCTCCGGACATGGGGCGGGAGACCCAGTACTTC.

This chain uses TRBV28 with TRBJ1-3, with TRBD1 matching over 7 bases. After removal of 10 bases from V and 8 bases from J, the junction contained 14 bases not matched to a gene. Germline V gene lookup returns CDR1 MDHEN and CDR2 SYDVKM. The CDR3 totals 14 residues. CDR3 sequence: CATEGAAVTDTIYF. The CDR3 nucleotides read TGTGCCACCGAGGGGGCGGCCGTAACGGACACCATATATTTT. Together with reference TRBV28 and TRBJ1-3, the CDR3 gives the full variable domain: DVKVTQSSRYLVKRTGEKVFLECVQDMDHENMFWYRQDPGLGLRLIYFSYDVKMKEKGDIPEGYSVSREKKERFSLILESASTNQTSMYLCATEGAAVTDTIYFGEGSWLTVV.

There are many counts of this clonotype. The chain recombines TRBV12-3 or TRBV12-4 with TRBJ2-3, with D maybe TRBD1 (6 bases). Trimming shortened V by 3 bases and J by 5 bases, and 12 bases separated the two germline ends. This CDR3 comprises 14 residues. The CDR3 protein is CASSLQGLKDTQYF. Here the CDR3 DNA reads TGTGCCAGCAGTTTGCAGGGGCTGAAAGATACGCAGTATTTT.

In this sample, this clonotype turned up many times. This chain joins TRBV20-1 and TRBJ2-7; D is perhaps TRBD1 (5 bases). Germline CDR1 is DFQATT and CDR2 is SNEGSKA (reference sequence). This CDR3 is built from 14 residues. V shed 0 bases and J shed 3 bases, with 12 bases lying between them. As DNA, the CDR3 is TGCAGTGCTAGAGATTCTAGGGGCGGCTACGAGCAGTACTTC. It codes for CSARDSRGGYEQYF.

At least ten counts were recorded for this clonotype. This chain connects TRBV12-3 or TRBV12-4 to TRBJ1-1, with no clear D. The CDR3 runs to 17 residues. V was trimmed by 6 bases and J by 3 bases, leaving 23 bases between them. CDR3 residues: CASRGGLGKGEDTEAFF. In nucleotides, the CDR3 is TGTGCCAGCAGGGGAGGCCTGGGGAAAGGAGAGGACACTGAAGCTTTCTTT.